This TCR beta chain originates from a study of immune evolution from preneoplasia to lung adenocarcinoma. Assay: immunoSEQ multiplex PCR; the TCRdb copy retains only in-frame clones and omits some. The repertoire has approximately 6,100 clones, over 70% of them found once; the top ten carry around 8.7%. In this sample, this clone turned up a few times. This CDR3 region has 16 residues. Germline CDR1 SGHDN, CDR2 FVKESK. V lost 0 bases and J 9 bases, leaving 15 bases between the germline ends. The sample consisted of FFPE lung adenocarcinoma in situ tissue. The TCR sequence derives from a person aged 55-85 years with lung adenocarcinoma. This sequence joins TRBV14 and TRBJ1-6; possibly TRBD1 for D (6 bases). This CDR3 reads CASSQDSAGAGSPLHF. In nucleotides, the CDR3 is TGTGCCAGCAGCCAAGATTCAGCGGGGGCGGGTTCACCCCTCCACTTT. The entire variable domain, with the rest obtained from reference TRBV14 and TRBJ1-6, is as follows: EAGVTQFPSHSVIEKGQTVTLRCDPISGHDNLYWYRRVMGKEIKFLLHFVKESKQDESGMPNNRFLAERTGGTYSTLKVQPAELEDSGVYFCASSQDSAGAGSPLHFGNGTRLTVT.